This entry lists 25 T cell receptor beta chains sequenced from one sample in a study of CD4 and CD8 cells across lung adenocarcinoma regions. TCRdb itself ran the PCR reads through MiXCR, one entry per CDR3 protein. The sample includes about 12,000 distinct CDR3 sequences, 47% seen only once; the top ten take roughly 29%. Sequenced: CD8+ T cells from the margin of a lung tumor. Source of these receptors: a male donor with lung adenocarcinoma. The CD4 and CD8 labels of this study may be unreliable.

This chain connects TRBV7-2 to TRBJ2-1, with D perhaps being TRBD1 or TRBD2 (6 bases each). The end of the DNA fits TRBJ2-7 better, so the J call may be wrong. The CDR3 runs to 15 residues. Germline CDR1 SGHTA, CDR2 FQGNSA. The CDR3 sequence is CASSLERGVSNEQYF. Here the CDR3 DNA reads TGTGCCAGCAGCTTAGAGAGGGGGGTAAGCAATGAGCAGTACTTC.

This clonotype is medium-sized in the sample. The CDR3 nucleotides are TGTGCCAGCAGTGAAGCGCAACTAGCGGGAGCAGATACGCAGTATTTT. Its protein product is CASSEAQLAGADTQYF. The chain carries TRBV6-1 and TRBJ2-3; TRBD2 matches at 11 bases. The germline V gene has CDR1 MNHNS and CDR2 SASEGT. V dropped 0 bases and J dropped 4; count of bases not matched to a gene: 3. The CDR3 consists of 16 residues.

This rearrangement joins TRBV6-1 to TRBJ2-5; D remains unclear. The end of the DNA aligns better with TRBJ2-7, so the J call may be wrong. There are 14 residues in the CDR3. Germline CDR1 MNHNS, CDR2 SASEGT. The CDR3 loop reads CASSVGNVGYEQYF. The CDR3 region has the DNA TGTGCCAGCAGTGTGGGGAATGTGGGCTACGAGCAGTACTTC.

This clonotype was seen a few times. V gene TRBV10-2 combines with J gene TRBJ2-5; tentatively, D is TRBD2 (7 bases). CDR1 is WSHSY, CDR2 SAAADI, per germline. The CDR3 has 14 residues. The V gene lost 6 bases and the J gene lost 5 bases, with 16 bases spanning the gap. The CDR3: CASRRQGGGETQYF. The CDR3 nucleotides are TGCGCCAGCAGGCGGCAAGGGGGGGGGGAGACCCAGTACTTC.

The chain joins TRBV6-1 to TRBJ2-5, with D maybe TRBD1 (5 bases). V was trimmed by 3 bases and J by 9 bases, leaving 26 bases between them. The CDR3 spans 17 residues. CDR1 and CDR2 (germline): MNHNS, SASEGT. CDR3 loop: CASSEGLLDRDGDSQYF. Written as DNA, the CDR3 is TGTGCCAGCAGTGAGGGGCTCCTGGACCGTGACGGAGATTCCCAGTACTTC.

About this clonotype itself: A read error may account for a junction end that differs from germline. The chain carries TRBV6-1 and TRBJ2-3; perhaps TRBD2 as D (6 bases). This CDR3 is built from 17 residues. Germline CDR1 MNHNS, CDR2 SASEGT. The CDR3 DNA reads as TGTGCCCGCAGCCGCGTCCTAGGGCGGGACTCCAAAGACACGCAGTATTTT. This gives the protein CARSRVLGRDSKDTQYF.

Regarding this clonotype: An end of the junction does not agree with germline; a read error may underlie this. J is TRBJ2-1 and V is TRBV6-1; a weak D match, TRBD1 (6 bases). Germline lookup yields CDR1 MNHNS and CDR2 SASEGT. The CDR3 runs 13 residues. The CDR3 loop is CASGPGGNNEQFF. The CDR3 coding sequence is TGTGCCAGCGGACCTGGGGGCAACAATGAGCAGTTCTTT.

The CDR3 DNA reads TGTGCCAGCTCACCAATGAACTCTGGGGCCAACGTCCTGACTTTC. Its translation: CASSPMNSGANVLTF. The chain is built from TRBV18 and TRBJ2-6, with D unclear. CDR1 and CDR2 from the germline V gene are KGHSH and LQKENI. CDR3 length: 15 residues. The V gene lost 2 bases and the J gene lost 0 bases, with 5 bases spanning the gap.

As for this clonotype: At one of its ends the junction is not consistent with the germline gene, which may arise from a read error. J is TRBJ2-5 and V is TRBV27, with D possibly TRBD2 on 6 matching bases. The CDR3 contains 13 residues. Germline assignment: CDR1 MNHEY and CDR2 SMNVEV (reference sequence). CDR3 coding DNA: TGTGCCGGGCGGGGCTCGGGGGAAAAGGTCCAGTCTTTC. This codes for CAGRGSGEKVQSF.

This clonotype was observed many times. The V call is TRBV7-8, the J call TRBJ2-3; 8 bases align to TRBD2. V dropped 3 bases and J dropped 4; count of bases not matched to a gene: 9. CDR1 SGHVS and CDR2 FQNEAQ come from the germline V gene. There are 16 residues in the CDR3. CDR3 sequence: CASSLTPGLGADTQYF. CDR3 DNA sequence: TGTGCCAGCAGCTTGACTCCGGGACTAGGCGCAGATACGCAGTATTTT. Drawing the rest from reference TRBV7-8 and TRBJ2-3, the complete variable domain is GAGVSQSPRYKVAKRGQDVALRCDPISGHVSLFWYQQALGQGPEFLTYFQNEAQLDKSGLPSDRFFAERPEGSVSTLKIQRTQQEDSAVYLCASSLTPGLGADTQYFGPGTRLTVL.

This clonotype has at least ten counts. A read error may explain this, as a much larger clone is one base away. This chain uses TRBV6-1 with TRBJ2-1; possibly TRBD1 for D (5 bases). The J call is in doubt because the DNA end fits TRBJ2-7 better. Germline CDR1 MNHNS, CDR2 SASEGT. The CDR3 length is 14 residues. Here the CDR3 DNA reads TGTGCCAGCACCCGACAGAGCTCCTACAATGAGCAGTACTTC. Translating it yields CASTRQSSYNEQYF.

This chain links TRBV19 with TRBJ2-7; TRBD1 matches 8 bases. CDR1 is LNHDA and CDR2 is SQIVND in the germline V gene (reference sequence). The CDR3 spans 14 residues. The J segment lost 0 bases and the V segment lost 5 bases, leaving 3 bases of the junction unmatched. The CDR3 region is CASSADRASYEQYF. CDR3 DNA sequence: TGTGCCAGTAGTGCGGACAGGGCCTCCTACGAGCAGTACTTC.

There are many counts of this clonotype. It may be a read error: a sequence one base away is much more abundant. This chain connects TRBV7-7 to TRBJ2-3; tentatively, D is TRBD1 (6 bases). The DNA matches TRBJ2-7 better at its end, which makes the J call doubtful. The germline V gene encodes CDR1 SSHAT and CDR2 FNYEAQ (reference sequence). The CDR3 is made up of 13 amino acids. DNA for the CDR3: TGTGCTAGCAGCTCCACAAGGGGGTCTGAGCAGTACTTC. This sequence encodes CASSSTRGSEQYF.

The chain carries TRBV6-2 or TRBV6-3 and TRBJ2-5; 11 positions agree with TRBD2. The tail of the sequence fits TRBJ2-7 better, so the J call may be wrong. This CDR3 contains 15 residues. Germline V lookup: CDR1 MNHEY, CDR2 SVGEGT. The CDR3 region has the DNA TGTGCCAGCAGTTACGGTACTAGCGGGAGCTACGAGCAGTACTTC. Its protein is CASSYGTSGSYEQYF.

This clonotype is deemed medium-sized (0.01 to 0.1%). The chain couples TRBV6-1 to TRBJ2-5; TRBD2 agrees at 10 bases. The tail of the sequence fits TRBJ2-7 better, so the J call may be wrong. Germline V CDR1 and CDR2: MNHNS, SASEGT. The CDR3 is 13 residues long. CDR3 nucleotides: TGTGCCAGCAGTGCCGGGACTAGCGTCGAGCAGTACTTC. As protein: CASSAGTSVEQYF.

This clonotype was picked up a small number of times. The V and J genes are TRBV5-1 and TRBJ2-3; 8 bases agree with TRBD1. The CDR3 covers 16 residues. V trimming: 0 bases; J trimming: 5 bases; junction bases outside the gene matches: 8. Germline V gene sequence: CDR1 SGHRS, CDR2 YFSETQ. Here the CDR3 DNA reads TGCGCCAGCAGCTTGGAGACAGGGGTCCCCCAAGATACGCAGTATTTT. Encoded protein: CASSLETGVPQDTQYF.

The table lists this clonotype with many counts. This rearrangement joins TRBV6-1 to TRBJ2-1; 10 bases match TRBD2. This CDR3 is built from 14 residues. The germline gives CDR1 MNHNS, CDR2 SASEGT. V lost 4 bases and J lost 8; bases outside the gene matches: 5. CDR3 DNA: TGTGCCAGCAGTGGGCTAGCGGGAGTACATGAGCAGTTCTTC. Protein product: CASSGLAGVHEQFF.

This sequence joins TRBV19 and TRBJ2-6; possibly TRBD1 for D (6 bases). CDR3 length: 16 residues. Germline V gene lookup returns CDR1 LNHDA and CDR2 SQIVND (reference sequence). V lost 4 bases and J lost 2, with 12 bases in between. The CDR3 loop reads CASSTIQGTGANVLTF. The CDR3 DNA reads TGTGCCAGTAGTACGATTCAGGGGACTGGGGCCAACGTCCTGACTTTC.

CDR3 loop: CASSQVGRGSLTGELFF. CDR3 sequence (DNA): TGCGCCAGCAGCCAGGTGGGGCGCGGGAGCCTTACCGGGGAGCTGTTTTTT. The rearrangement links TRBV4-1 to TRBJ2-2; TRBD2 aligns across 7 bases. Germline V gene lookup returns CDR1 MGHRA and CDR2 YSYEKL. This CDR3 region has 17 residues. Losses at the gene ends were 3 bases for V and 5 bases for J; bases not matched to a gene: 12.

Of note for this clonotype: One end of the junction fails to match germline, which may point to a read error. This chain uses TRBV6-5 with TRBJ2-1, with D tentatively TRBD1 or TRBD2 (5 bases each). This CDR3 has 15 residues. CDR1 and CDR2 (germline): MNHEY, SVGAGI. CDR3 bases: TGTGCCCGCGTTGCAGGGCTGGGAGCCAAAAACACGCAGTACTTT. It is translated as CARVAGLGAKNTQYF.

A word on this clonotype: An end of the junction differs from the germline gene, which may be a read error. The rearrangement joins TRBV6-4 to TRBJ2-5; maybe TRBD2 (5 bases). CDR3 length: 14 amino acids. The germline V gene has CDR1 MRHNA and CDR2 SNTAGT. In DNA form, the CDR3 reads TGTGCCGGCAGTGACGGCCGAGCGGAAGATACCCAGTACTTC. Translating it yields CAGSDGRAEDTQYF.

The genes are TRBV20-1 and TRBJ2-4; TRBD2 aligns across 14 bases. V lost 1 base to trimming and J lost 13 bases; unmatched junction nucleotides: 9. This CDR3 has 15 residues. CDR1 and CDR2 from the germline V gene are DFQATT and SNEGSKA (reference sequence). This CDR3 reads CSARGLAGGRNEQYF. In DNA form, the CDR3 reads TGCAGTGCTAGAGGACTAGCGGGAGGGCGAAATGAGCAGTACTTC.

The chain links TRBV6-1 to TRBJ2-4; D might be TRBD2 (5 bases). The J call may be mistaken, given a closer DNA end match to TRBJ2-5. The germline CDR1 and CDR2 sequences are MNHNS and SASEGT. This CDR3 is built from 17 residues. The CDR3 sequence: CASREMPLGRAQETQYF. CDR3 bases: TGTGCCAGCAGAGAGATGCCACTAGGCCGGGCCCAAGAGACCCAGTACTTC.

This chain joins TRBV30 and TRBJ2-5; D perhaps matches TRBD1 (5 bases). This CDR3 is built from 15 residues. V was pared by 0 bases and J by 4 bases, with 15 bases between. CDR1 and CDR2 from the germline V gene are GTSNPN and SVGIG (reference sequence). CDR3 DNA: TGTGCCTGGAGTGTACGAGTTGGGGCCTTAGAGACCCAGTACTTC. Protein product: CAWSVRVGALETQYF.

On this clonotype: One base away lies a much larger clone, so this may be a sequencing read error. The chain joins TRBV12-3 or TRBV12-4 to TRBJ2-1; either TRBD1 or TRBD2 may supply D (5 bases each). This CDR3 spans 13 amino acids. The CDR3 DNA sequence: TGTGCCAGAAGTTCGAGGGGTAGGGGTGAGCAGTTCTTC. This sequence encodes CARSSRGRGEQFF.